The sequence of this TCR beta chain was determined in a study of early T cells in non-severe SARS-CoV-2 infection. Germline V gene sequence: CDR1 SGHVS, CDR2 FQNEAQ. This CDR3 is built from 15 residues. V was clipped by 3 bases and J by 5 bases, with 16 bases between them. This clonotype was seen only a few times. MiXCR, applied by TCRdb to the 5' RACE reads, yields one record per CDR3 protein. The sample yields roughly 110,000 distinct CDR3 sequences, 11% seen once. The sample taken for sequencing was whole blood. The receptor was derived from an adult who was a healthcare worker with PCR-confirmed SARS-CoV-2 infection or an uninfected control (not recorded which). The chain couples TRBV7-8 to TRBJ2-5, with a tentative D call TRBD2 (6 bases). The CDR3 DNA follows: TGTGCCAGCAGCTTCCCCGGCGGGGCGGGGGAGACCCAGTACTTC. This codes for CASSFPGGAGETQYF.